The TCR beta chain described here comes from a study of vaccination effects on CD4 cells after COVID-19. Overall study: It was a median of 72 days after the second dose that post-vaccine samples were obtained. Study-level points and caveats: Recruitment yielded few convalescent patients, and the study had no early post-infection timepoints.

TCRdb's copy holds only in-frame clones and misses some; the assay was immunoSEQ multiplex PCR. The sample records 35,000 to 40,000 clones, 70% to 85% being singletons. Notes on this clone: The antigen is unknown.

Prior to sequencing, the ViraFEST assay stimulated PBMC with viral peptide pools, which expanded the antigen-specific CD4+ T cells. At the end of 10 days of culture, CD4+ T cells were isolated. Participants were given two doses of BNT162b2 or mRNA-1273 vaccine. Vaccine recipients had no previous SARS-CoV-2 infection; their nucleocapsid antibodies were negative. Each culture well received a few million PBMC. These cells were then cultured in IMDM with approximately 10 IU/ml IL-2 and 9.5 to 10 ug/ml peptides. V was clipped by 5 bases and J by 8 bases; unmatched bases: 12. This CDR3 is 16 amino acids long. Germline loops: CDR1 SGHTA, CDR2 FQGTGA.

Sequenced material: CD4+ T cells from PBMCs cultured with HCoV-NL63 spike peptides, taken after COVID-19 vaccination. The sequence was collected from a human donor who received a COVID-19 vaccine. Some clones in this sample may be carry-over from other donors' samples. The rearrangement links TRBV7-3 to TRBJ2-2; 9 nucleotides agree with TRBD1. Here the CDR3 DNA reads TGTGCCAGCAGCCGGGGACAGGGTGTCCAGTCTGGGGAGCTGTTTTTT. It translates to CASSRGQGVQSGELFF.